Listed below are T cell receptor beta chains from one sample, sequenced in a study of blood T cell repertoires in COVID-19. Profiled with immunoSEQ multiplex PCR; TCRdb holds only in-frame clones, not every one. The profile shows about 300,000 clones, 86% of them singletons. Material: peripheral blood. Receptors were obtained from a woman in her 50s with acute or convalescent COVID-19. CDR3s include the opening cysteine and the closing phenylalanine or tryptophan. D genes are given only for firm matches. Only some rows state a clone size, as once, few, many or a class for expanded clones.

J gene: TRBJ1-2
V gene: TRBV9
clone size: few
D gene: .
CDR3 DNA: TGTGCCAGCAGCGTAGTGGGCAGCGGAAACTATGGCTACACCTTC
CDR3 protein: CASSVVGSGNYGYTF

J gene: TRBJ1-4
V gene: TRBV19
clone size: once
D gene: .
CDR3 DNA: TGTGCCAGTAGTATAGTAGGGGTTACTAATGAAAAACTGTTTTTT
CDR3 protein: CASSIVGVTNEKLFF

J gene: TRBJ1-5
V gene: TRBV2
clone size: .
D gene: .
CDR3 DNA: TGTGCCAGCAGTGATCTACGACAAGATAGCAATCAGCCCCAGCATTTT
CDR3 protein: CASSDLRQDSNQPQHF

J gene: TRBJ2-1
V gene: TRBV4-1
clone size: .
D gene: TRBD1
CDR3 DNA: TGCGCCAGCAGCCAAGAAGGACAGGGGGATGAGCAGTTCTTC
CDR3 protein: CASSQEGQGDEQFF

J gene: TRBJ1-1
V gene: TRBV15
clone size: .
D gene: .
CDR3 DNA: TGTGCCACCAGCAGAGTACAGTCGAACACTGAAGCTTTCTTT
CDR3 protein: CATSRVQSNTEAFF

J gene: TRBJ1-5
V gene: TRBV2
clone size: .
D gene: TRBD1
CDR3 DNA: TGTGCCAGCAGTCCTGAACAGGGGGGTAGCAATCAGCCCCAGCATTTT
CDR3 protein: CASSPEQGGSNQPQHF

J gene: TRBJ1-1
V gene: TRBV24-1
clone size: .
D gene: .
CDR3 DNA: TGTGCCACCAGTGAACCCGGGGGGGGGCGGACTGAAGCTTTCTTT
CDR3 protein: CATSEPGGGRTEAFF

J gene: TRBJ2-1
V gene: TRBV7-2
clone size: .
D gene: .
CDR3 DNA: TGTGCCAGCAGCGCTACTCACCAAATATACAATGAGCAGTTCTTC
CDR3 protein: CASSATHQIYNEQFF

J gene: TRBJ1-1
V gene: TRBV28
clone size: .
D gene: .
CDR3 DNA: TGTGCCACCGCGGGCTGGGCTGAAGCTTTCTTT
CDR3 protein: CATAGWAEAFF

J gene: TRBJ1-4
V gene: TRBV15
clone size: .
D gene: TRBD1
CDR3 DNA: TGTGCCACCAGCATGGGGACAGGGGTTGTGCATGGACTGTTTTTT
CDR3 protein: CATSMGTGVVHGLFF

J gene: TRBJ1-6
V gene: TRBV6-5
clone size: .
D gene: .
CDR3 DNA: TGTGCCAGCAGTCCCCAGGGGTACTATAATTCACCCCTCCACTTT
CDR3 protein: CASSPQGYYNSPLHF

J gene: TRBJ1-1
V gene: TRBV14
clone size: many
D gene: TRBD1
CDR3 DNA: TGTGCCAGCAACGGTAAGGGGGCTAACACTGAAGCTTTCTTT
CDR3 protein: CASNGKGANTEAFF

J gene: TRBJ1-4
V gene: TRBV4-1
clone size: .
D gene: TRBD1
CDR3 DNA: TGCGCCAGCAGCCAAGAAGGTAGCAGGGACAGAAATGAAAAACTGTTTTTT
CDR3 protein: CASSQEGSRDRNEKLFF

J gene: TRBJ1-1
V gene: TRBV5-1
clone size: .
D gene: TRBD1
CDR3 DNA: TGCGCCAGCAGCTTGAGGTACAGGGGGGACGCCCAGAACACTGAAGCTTTCTTT
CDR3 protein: CASSLRYRGDAQNTEAFF

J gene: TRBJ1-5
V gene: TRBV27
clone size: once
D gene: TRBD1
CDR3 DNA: TGTGCCACCCGGGCGCACGGGCAGGGGGCGAATCAGCCCCAGCATTTT
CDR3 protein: CATRAHGQGANQPQHF

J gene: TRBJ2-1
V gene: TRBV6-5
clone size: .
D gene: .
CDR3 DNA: TGTGCCAGCAGTCTCCTCAATGAGCAGTTCTTC
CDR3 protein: CASSLLNEQFF

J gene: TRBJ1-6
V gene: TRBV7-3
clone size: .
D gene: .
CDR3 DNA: TGTGCCAGCAGCTTAACCGGGAAGGATTCACCCCTCCACTTT
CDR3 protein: CASSLTGKDSPLHF

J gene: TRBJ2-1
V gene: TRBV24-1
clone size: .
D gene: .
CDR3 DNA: TGTGCCACCAGTGAGGCCCGGCGGGGAAGATACAATGAGCAGTTCTTC
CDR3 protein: CATSEARRGRYNEQFF

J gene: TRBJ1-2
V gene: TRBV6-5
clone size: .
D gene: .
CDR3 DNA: TGTGCCAGCAGTTACTCGAGGCCGGCCGGTGGCTACACCTTC
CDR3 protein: CASSYSRPAGGYTF

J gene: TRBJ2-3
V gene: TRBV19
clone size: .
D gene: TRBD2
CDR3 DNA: TGTGCCAGTAAGGGAACTAGCGGGAGGGCCGGAAGTTTCACAGATACGCAGTATTTT
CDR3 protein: CASKGTSGRAGSFTDTQYF

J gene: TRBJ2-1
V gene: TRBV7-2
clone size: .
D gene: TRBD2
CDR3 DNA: TGTGCCAGCAGCTCGCGGGAGCTCGGTGAGCAGTTCTTC
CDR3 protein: CASSSRELGEQFF

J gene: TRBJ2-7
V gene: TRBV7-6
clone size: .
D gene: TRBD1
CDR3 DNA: TGTGCCAGCAGCTGGGGGGGGGACAGGGCACACGAGCAGTACTTC
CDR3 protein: CASSWGGDRAHEQYF

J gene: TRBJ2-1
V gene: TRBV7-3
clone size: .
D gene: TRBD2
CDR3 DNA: TGTGCCAGCAGCTCGCTTACGGGACTAGCGGAACCAAGCTCCTACAATGAGCAGTTCTTC
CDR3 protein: CASSSLTGLAEPSSYNEQFF

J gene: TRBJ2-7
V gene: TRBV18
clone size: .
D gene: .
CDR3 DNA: TGTGCCAGCTCACCACCGGGGCGGGGTGTGGACGAGCAGTACTTC
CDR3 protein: CASSPPGRGVDEQYF

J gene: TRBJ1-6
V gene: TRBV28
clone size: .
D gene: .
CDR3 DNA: TGTGCCAGCAGTTCTCAGGGCTCACCCCTCCACTTT
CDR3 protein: CASSSQGSPLHF

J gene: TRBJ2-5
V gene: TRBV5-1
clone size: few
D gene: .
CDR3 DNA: TGCGCCAGCCGATATCAGGGGGGAGAGACCCAGTACTTC
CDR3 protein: CASRYQGGETQYF

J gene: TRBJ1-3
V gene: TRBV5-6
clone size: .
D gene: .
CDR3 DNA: TGTGCCAGCAGCTTGGCCGGGTCGGGCTCTGGAAACACCATATATTTT
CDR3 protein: CASSLAGSGSGNTIYF

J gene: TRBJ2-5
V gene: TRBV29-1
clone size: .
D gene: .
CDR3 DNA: TGCAGCGTTGACGGGATAGGGGGGGACTGGGAGACCCAGTACTTC
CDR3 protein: CSVDGIGGDWETQYF

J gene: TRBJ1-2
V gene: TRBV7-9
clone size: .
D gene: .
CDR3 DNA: TGTGCCAGCAGCCCGTCGGTCGGCTACACCTTC
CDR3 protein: CASSPSVGYTF

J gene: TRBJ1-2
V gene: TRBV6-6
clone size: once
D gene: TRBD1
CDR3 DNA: TGTGCCAGCAGTCCGATACAGGGGGCTGGTGGCTACACCTTC
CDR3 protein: CASSPIQGAGGYTF

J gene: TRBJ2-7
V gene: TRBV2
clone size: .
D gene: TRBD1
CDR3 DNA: TGTGCCAGCCGGGACAGGGTGGCCCCCTACGAGCAGTACTTC
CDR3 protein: CASRDRVAPYEQYF

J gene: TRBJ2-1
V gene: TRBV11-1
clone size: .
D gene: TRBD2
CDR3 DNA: TGTGCCAGCAGCTTAGCGGGGACTAGCGTAAACAATGAGCAGTTCTTC
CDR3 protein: CASSLAGTSVNNEQFF

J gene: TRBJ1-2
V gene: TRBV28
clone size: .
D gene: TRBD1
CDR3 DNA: TGTGCCAGCAGTGGGACAGGGAACTATGGCTACACCTTC
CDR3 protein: CASSGTGNYGYTF

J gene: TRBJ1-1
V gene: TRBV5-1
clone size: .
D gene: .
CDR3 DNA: TGCGCCAGCAGCCTCGGCGGAGACACTGAAGCTTTCTTT
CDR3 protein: CASSLGGDTEAFF

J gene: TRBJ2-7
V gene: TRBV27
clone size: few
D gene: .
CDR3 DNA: TGTGCCAGCAGCTCGACTACACGGTACGAGCAGTACTTC
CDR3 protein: CASSSTTRYEQYF

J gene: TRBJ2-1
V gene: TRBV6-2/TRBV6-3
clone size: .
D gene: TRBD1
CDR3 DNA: TGTGCCAGCAGTTCCTCGGGACAGGGGCACAATGAGCAGTTCTTC
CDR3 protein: CASSSSGQGHNEQFF

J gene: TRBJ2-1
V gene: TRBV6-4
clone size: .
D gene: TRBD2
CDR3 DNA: TGTGCCAGCAGTGACGGAGCGGGACCCCGAGCGGGGCTATACAATGAGCAGTTCTTC
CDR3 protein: CASSDGAGPRAGLYNEQFF

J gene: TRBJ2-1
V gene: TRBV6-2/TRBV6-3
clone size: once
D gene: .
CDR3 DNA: TGTGCCAGCAGTTTGGGCTACTCCTACAATGAGCAGTTCTTC
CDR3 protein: CASSLGYSYNEQFF

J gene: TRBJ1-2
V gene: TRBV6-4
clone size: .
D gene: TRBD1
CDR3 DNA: TGTGCCAGCAGTGCACAGGGGGGCACCGGCTACACCTTC
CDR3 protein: CASSAQGGTGYTF

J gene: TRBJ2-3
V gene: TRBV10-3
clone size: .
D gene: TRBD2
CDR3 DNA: TGTGCCATCAGGAAGAGGGAGGGCCAGGATACGCAGTATTTT
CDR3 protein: CAIRKREGQDTQYF

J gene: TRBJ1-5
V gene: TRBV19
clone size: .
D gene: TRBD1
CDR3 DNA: TGTGCCAGTAGTGACTCAAGGGGGCACCAGCCCCAGCATTTT
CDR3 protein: CASSDSRGHQPQHF

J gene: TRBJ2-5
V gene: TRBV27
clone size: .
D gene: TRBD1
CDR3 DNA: TGTGCCAGCAGTTTTGACAGGACAGGGGGCCGGAAGACCCAGTACTTC
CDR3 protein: CASSFDRTGGRKTQYF

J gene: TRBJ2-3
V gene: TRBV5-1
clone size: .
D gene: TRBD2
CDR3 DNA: TGCGCCAGCAGCTTTAGCGGGAGAGCCGCGGATACGCAGTATTTT
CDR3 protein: CASSFSGRAADTQYF

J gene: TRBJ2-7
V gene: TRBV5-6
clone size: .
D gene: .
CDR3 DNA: TGTGCCAGCAGCCCAGGGAGGTGGGGACAGCTCTACGAGCAGTACTTC
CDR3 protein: CASSPGRWGQLYEQYF

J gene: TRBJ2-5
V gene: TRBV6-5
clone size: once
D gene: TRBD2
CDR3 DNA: TGTGCCACCGGGGGGGAAGCAGAGACCCAGTACTTC
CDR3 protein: CATGGEAETQYF

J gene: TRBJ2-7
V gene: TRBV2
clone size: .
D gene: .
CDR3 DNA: TGTGCCAGCAGTGCCGGTTACGAGCAGTACTTC
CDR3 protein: CASSAGYEQYF

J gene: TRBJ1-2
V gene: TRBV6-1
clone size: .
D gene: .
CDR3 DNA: TGTGCCAGCAGTGAAGTGGGACAAACTAACTATGGCTACACCTTC
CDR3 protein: CASSEVGQTNYGYTF

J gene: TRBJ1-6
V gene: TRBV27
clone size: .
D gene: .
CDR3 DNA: TGTGCCAGCAGTTCCACCAGGGGTACCTATAATTCACCCCTCCACTTT
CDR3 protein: CASSSTRGTYNSPLHF

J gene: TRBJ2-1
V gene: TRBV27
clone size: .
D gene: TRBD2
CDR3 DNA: TGTGCCAGCACCACTAGCGGGAGTAAGAATGAGCAGTTCTTC
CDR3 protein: CASTTSGSKNEQFF

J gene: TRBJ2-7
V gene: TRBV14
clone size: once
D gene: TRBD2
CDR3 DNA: TGTGCCAGCAGCCCCCGGACTAGCGGGAGGAGATACGAGCAGTACTTC
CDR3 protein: CASSPRTSGRRYEQYF

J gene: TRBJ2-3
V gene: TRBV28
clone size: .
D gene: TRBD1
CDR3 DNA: TGTGCCAGCAGTACCAGGACAGGGGGCGCAGATACGCAGTATTTT
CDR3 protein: CASSTRTGGADTQYF

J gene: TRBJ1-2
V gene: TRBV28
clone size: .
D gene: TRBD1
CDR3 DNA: TGTGCCAGCAGCACCCAGGGGGCGGGTGGCTACACCTTC
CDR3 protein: CASSTQGAGGYTF

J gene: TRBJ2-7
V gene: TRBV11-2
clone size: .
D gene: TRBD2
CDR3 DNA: TGTGCCAGCAGCTTAGATCGGGGGGTCGAGCAGTACTTC
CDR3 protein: CASSLDRGVEQYF

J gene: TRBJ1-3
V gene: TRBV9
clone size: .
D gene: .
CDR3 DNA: TGTGCCAGCAGCGTAGGATTCACGGGGAGTTACTCTGGAAACACCATATATTTT
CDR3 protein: CASSVGFTGSYSGNTIYF

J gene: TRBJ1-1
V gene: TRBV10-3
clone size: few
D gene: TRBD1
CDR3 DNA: TGTGCCATCACCAAGGACAGGGTGGGTGAAGCTTTCTTT
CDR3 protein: CAITKDRVGEAFF

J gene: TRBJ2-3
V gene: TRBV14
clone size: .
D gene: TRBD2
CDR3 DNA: TGTGCCAGCAGCCATTCTAGCGGGAGTCACTACACAGATACGCAGTATTTT
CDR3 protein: CASSHSSGSHYTDTQYF

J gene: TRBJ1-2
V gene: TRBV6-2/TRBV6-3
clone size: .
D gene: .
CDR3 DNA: TGTGCCAGCAGTTACTCGAGGGCCAAGAACTATGGCTACACCTTC
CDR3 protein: CASSYSRAKNYGYTF